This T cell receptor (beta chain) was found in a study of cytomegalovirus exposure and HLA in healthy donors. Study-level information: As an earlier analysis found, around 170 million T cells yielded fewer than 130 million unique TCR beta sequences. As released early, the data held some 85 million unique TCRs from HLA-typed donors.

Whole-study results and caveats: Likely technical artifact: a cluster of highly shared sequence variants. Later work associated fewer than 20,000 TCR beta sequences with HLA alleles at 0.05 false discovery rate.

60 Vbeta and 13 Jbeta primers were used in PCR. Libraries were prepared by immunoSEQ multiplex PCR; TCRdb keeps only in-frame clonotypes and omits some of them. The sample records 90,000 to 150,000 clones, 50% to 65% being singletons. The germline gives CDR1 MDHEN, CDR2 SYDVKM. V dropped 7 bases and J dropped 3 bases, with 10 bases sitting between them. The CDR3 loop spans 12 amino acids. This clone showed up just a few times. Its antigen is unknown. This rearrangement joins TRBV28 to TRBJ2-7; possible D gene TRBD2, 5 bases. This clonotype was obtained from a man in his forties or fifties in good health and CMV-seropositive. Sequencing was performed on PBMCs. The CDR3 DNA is TGTGCCAGCAATGAGGGCGTCTACGAGCAGTACTTC. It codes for CASNEGVYEQYF.